Below, 24 T cell receptor beta chains from the same sample are listed, as sequenced in a study of patients and donors after allogeneic stem cell transplantation. Via MiXCR, TCRdb re-called the RT-PCR reads, giving one row per CDR3 protein. This table has about 230,000 distinct CDR3 sequences, 12% to 15% appearing once. The sequenced sample consisted of blood, either unsorted or a sorted T cell fraction (not recorded which). These receptors were taken from a human donor who was either an allogeneic HSCT recipient or a stem cell or donor lymphocyte infusion donor (not recorded which). It is not recorded whose cells these are; they may come from a transplant donor.

Only a few counts were recorded for this clonotype. The CDR3 loop reads CSARETLGGYQETQYF. CDR3 coding DNA: TGCAGTGCTAGAGAGACGTTAGGAGGATACCAAGAGACCCAGTACTTC. The rearrangement links TRBV20-1 to TRBJ2-5; D possibly corresponds to TRBD2 (5 bases). This CDR3 comprises 16 residues. Germline CDR1 reads DFQATT; CDR2 reads SNEGSKA (reference sequence). The V end lost 0 bases, the J end lost 0 bases, and 14 bases lay between the germline ends.

The genes are TRBV7-6 and TRBJ2-7; 7 positions agree with TRBD1. V dropped 1 base and J dropped 1; count of bases not matched to a gene: 1. Germline V gene sequence: CDR1 SGHVS, CDR2 FNYEAQ. CDR3 length equals 14 residues. CDR3 sequence reads: CASSLEGQSYEQYF. As DNA, the CDR3 is TGTGCCAGCAGCTTAGAGGGACAGTCCTACGAGCAGTACTTC.

This clonotype turned up a few times. This chain uses TRBV10-3 with TRBJ2-7; the match to TRBD1 covers 7 bases. The germline CDR1 and CDR2 sequences are ENHRY and SYGVKD. V lost 3 bases and J lost 6; bases outside the gene matches: 8. This CDR3 comprises 14 residues. CDR3: CAISDWDSLREQYF. CDR3 sequence (DNA): TGTGCCATCAGTGATTGGGACAGTTTACGCGAGCAGTACTTC.

This clonotype was seen more than once but under ten times. This chain joins TRBV20-1 and TRBJ2-1, with TRBD2 matching 11 bases. This CDR3 has 14 amino acids. Losses at the gene ends were 4 bases for V and 11 bases for J; bases not matched to a gene: 10. The V gene's germline CDR1 is DFQATT and CDR2 SNEGSKA (reference sequence). The CDR3 loop is CSATLGTSGLQQFF. Written as DNA, the CDR3 is TGCAGTGCTACCCTCGGGACTAGCGGTTTGCAGCAGTTCTTC.

V gene TRBV5-6 combines with J gene TRBJ2-3; 14 nucleotides align to TRBD2. The CDR3 totals 14 residues. From germline, CDR1 is SGHDT and CDR2 YYEEEE. V shed 5 bases and J 5 bases; nucleotides not matched to a gene: 1. CDR3 sequence: CASRTSGRGDTQYF. The CDR3 nucleotides are TGTGCCAGCAGGACTAGCGGGAGGGGAGATACGCAGTATTTT. Complete variable domain (other parts from reference TRBV5-6 and TRBJ2-3): DAGVTQSPTHLIKTRGQQVTLRCSPKSGHDTVSWYQQALGQGPQFIFQYYEEEERQRGNFPDRFSGHQFPNYSSELNVNALLLGDSALYLCASRTSGRGDTQYFGPGTRLTVL.

This clonotype showed up many times. The chain carries TRBV7-2 and TRBJ2-2, with D tentatively TRBD1 (6 bases). The CDR3 totals 14 residues. CDR1 is SGHTA and CDR2 is FQGNSA in the germline V gene. The germline V and J ends were trimmed by 4 bases and 8 bases, with 14 bases remaining between them. CDR3 sequence: CASSSLGQTGELFF. In nucleotides, the CDR3 is TGTGCCAGCAGCTCCCTCGGACAGACAGGGGAGCTGTTTTTT.

The chain recombines TRBV15 with TRBJ1-5; possible D gene TRBD1, 6 bases. The ends were cut back, 5 bases at V and 8 bases at J, with 13 bases in the middle. Germline lookup yields CDR1 LNHNV and CDR2 YYDKDF (reference sequence). The length of the CDR3 is 13 residues. The CDR3 bases are TGTGCCACCAGCCCCTCGGGGGGCAAGCCCCAGCATTTT. Translating gives CATSPSGGKPQHF.

The CDR3 loop reads CASSGPQGPSYEQYF. The CDR3 region has the DNA TGTGCCAGCAGTGGCCCACAGGGGCCCTCCTACGAGCAGTACTTC. This chain uses TRBV25-1 with TRBJ2-7, with 7 bases matching TRBD1. Germline trimming cut 4 bases from V and 0 bases from J; bases unmatched to any gene: 6. CDR3 length: 15 residues. Germline V CDR1 and CDR2: MGHDK, SYGVNS.

J is TRBJ2-2 and V is TRBV5-5; perhaps TRBD2 as D (5 bases). CDR1 is SGHKS, CDR2 YYEKEE, per germline (reference sequence). Deletions cut 3 bases from V and 7 bases from J, with 13 bases between. CDR3 length equals 14 residues. This chain's CDR3 is CASSSLELGGELFF. CDR3 DNA sequence: TGTGCCAGCAGCTCACTAGAGCTGGGCGGGGAGCTGTTTTTT.

This clonotype was seen ten or more times. This chain links TRBV9 with TRBJ2-7; either TRBD1 or TRBD2 may supply D (5 bases each). V gave up 5 bases and J gave up 7 bases, with 22 bases separating them. The germline V gene encodes CDR1 SGDLS and CDR2 YYNGEE. The CDR3 has 15 amino acids. CDR3 DNA sequence: TGTGCCAGCAGTGCCAACCCGGGACCTACGGGGGAGCAGTACTTC. It specifies CASSANPGPTGEQYF.

The sample holds a few counts of this clonotype. The V and J genes are TRBV10-3 and TRBJ2-7; 14 bases are shared with TRBD2. Germline-derived CDR1 and CDR2 are ENHRY and SYGVKD. The CDR3 spans 15 residues. Trimming at V came to 10 bases and at J to 6 bases, leaving 11 bases not matched to a gene. Here the CDR3 DNA reads TGTGCCACCGAGGGGGGGACTAGCGGGAGTGGCGAGCAGTACTTC. Its protein product is CATEGGTSGSGEQYF.

There are many counts of this clonotype. The chain links TRBV6-1 to TRBJ2-3; D may be TRBD1 (6 bases). Deletions cut 5 bases from V and 1 base from J, with 13 bases between. The CDR3 covers 15 residues. Germline-derived CDR1 and CDR2 are MNHNS and SASEGT. The CDR3 protein is CASSTQGLGTDTQYF. The CDR3 DNA follows: TGTGCCAGCAGTACACAGGGTCTTGGCACAGATACGCAGTATTTT.

This clonotype was counted many times. In DNA, the CDR3 is TGTGCCAGCAGCCAAGGACAGGCTAGGGGGGCTGAAGCTTTCTTT. This encodes CASSQGQARGAEAFF. The chain joins TRBV4-2 to TRBJ1-1; D is perhaps TRBD1 (6 bases). The CDR3 sequence is 15 residues long. Germline lookup yields CDR1 LGHNA and CDR2 YNFKEQ. Deletions cut 1 base from V and 6 bases from J, with 15 bases between.

This clonotype was detected ten times or more. This chain connects TRBV12-3 or TRBV12-4 to TRBJ1-5; 8 nucleotides agree with TRBD1. The CDR3 contains 14 residues. V lost 6 bases and J lost 7; bases outside the gene matches: 8. CDR3 nucleotides: TGTGCCAGCAGCCCAACAGGGGGGGGCCAGCCCCAGCATTTT. Residues: CASSPTGGGQPQHF.

This clonotype was seen many times. The chain links TRBV7-2 to TRBJ1-5; D is undetermined. The CDR3 spans 14 residues. Between the trimmed V and J ends, which lost 5 bases and 0 bases, there was a span of 8 bases. Germline loops: CDR1 SGHTA, CDR2 FQGNSA. The CDR3 DNA sequence: TGTGCCAGCAGCCCGAGAGATAGCAATCAGCCCCAGCATTTT. The encoded protein is CASSPRDSNQPQHF. Full variable domain (remainder filled in from reference TRBV7-2 and TRBJ1-5): GAGVSQSPSNKVTEKGKDVELRCDPISGHTALYWYRQSLGQGLEFLIYFQGNSAPDKSGLPSDRFSAERTGGSVSTLTIQRTQQEDSAVYLCASSPRDSNQPQHFGDGTRLSIL.

The chain couples TRBV6-1 to TRBJ1-2, with D possibly being TRBD1 (6 bases). The V end lost 6 bases, the J end lost 0 bases, and 14 bases lay between the germline ends. The CDR3 covers 15 residues. Germline V CDR1 and CDR2: MNHNS, SASEGT. In DNA form, the CDR3 reads TGTGCCAGCAGACCCGAGGACAGAACTAACTATGGCTACACCTTC. It translates to CASRPEDRTNYGYTF.

The chain recombines TRBV14 with TRBJ2-3; TRBD2 agrees at 10 bases. V trimming: 0 bases; J trimming: 6 bases; junction bases outside the gene matches: 18. Per the germline V gene, CDR1 is SGHDN and CDR2 is FVKESK. This CDR3 contains 20 residues. The CDR3 region is CASSQDLFLSGRALNDTQYF. The CDR3 DNA reads as TGTGCCAGCAGCCAAGATCTTTTTCTCAGCGGGAGGGCCTTGAACGATACGCAGTATTTT.

This clonotype was observed a few times. V and J are TRBV29-1 and TRBJ2-3, with D unresolved. The CDR3 loop spans 14 amino acids. Trimming took off 3 bases at V and 2 bases at J, with 12 bases between the two ends. The germline V gene has CDR1 SQVTM and CDR2 ANQGSEA. The CDR3 nucleotides are TGCAGCGTTGAGGACCCCTTAAACACAGATACGCAGTATTTT. Translated, it gives CSVEDPLNTDTQYF.

This clonotype was detected a few times. V usage is TRBV24-1 and J usage is TRBJ1-2; D is perhaps TRBD1 (5 bases). The ends were cut back, 9 bases at V and 1 base at J, with 11 bases in the middle. Germline CDR1 is KGHDR and CDR2 is SFDVKD. The CDR3 has 13 amino acids. The chain's CDR3 is CATSDTLNYGYTF. DNA for the CDR3: TGTGCCACCTCGGACACCCTTAACTATGGCTACACCTTC.

This chain links TRBV20-1 with TRBJ1-1; D is ambiguous. The ends were cut back, 0 bases at V and 1 base at J, with 12 bases in the middle. The CDR3 totals 15 residues. Per germline, CDR1 DFQATT and CDR2 SNEGSKA (reference sequence). Written as DNA, the CDR3 is TGCAGTGCTAGAGAGGACGGTCGGAAGAACACTGAAGCTTTCTTT. Translated: CSAREDGRKNTEAFF.

This clonotype was detected only a few times. The chain uses TRBV2 and TRBJ2-5; TRBD2 agrees at 14 bases. CDR1 SNHLY and CDR2 FYNNEI come from the germline V gene. Trimming removed 5 bases from V and 5 bases from J; junction bases left unmatched: 7. The CDR3 runs 16 residues. CDR3 region: CASSSGTSGRSETQYF. The CDR3 coding sequence is TGTGCCAGCAGTAGCGGGACTAGCGGGAGATCGGAGACCCAGTACTTC.

This clonotype showed up just a few times. The chain employs TRBV27 and TRBJ2-2, with D tentatively TRBD1 or TRBD2 (6 bases each). The CDR3 contains 18 residues. V was cut by 3 bases and J by 5 bases, with 22 bases left in between. Germline-derived CDR1 and CDR2 are MNHEY and SMNVEV (reference sequence). The CDR3 here is CASSLSLRAGRGTGELFF. CDR3 coding DNA: TGTGCCAGCAGTTTGTCCCTTAGGGCGGGAAGGGGGACCGGGGAGCTGTTTTTT.

V gene TRBV5-4 combines with J gene TRBJ2-5; 8 nucleotides line up with TRBD1. V was pared by 4 bases and J by 5 bases, with 7 bases of the junction left unmatched. This CDR3 is 14 amino acids long. The V gene's germline CDR1 is SGHNT and CDR2 YYREEE (reference sequence). The CDR3 region has the DNA TGTGCCAGCAGCGGGACAGGACCCAGGGAGACCCAGTACTTC. Residues: CASSGTGPRETQYF.

The rearrangement uses TRBV29-1 and TRBJ2-3, with D perhaps matching TRBD1 (5 bases). The CDR3 loop spans 12 amino acids. Trimming stripped 8 bases from V and 6 bases from J, with 15 bases between. Per germline, CDR1 SQVTM and CDR2 ANQGSEA. CDR3 sequence reads: CSTSGQGDTQYF. CDR3 DNA sequence: TGCAGCACATCCGGACAAGGCGATACGCAGTATTTT.